This T cell receptor (beta chain) is drawn from a study of CD8+ T cells in alopecia areata. The wider study: Treated patients were given oral tofacitinib, which was dosed at 5 to 10 mg twice daily. Tofacitinib ran 6 to 18 months, followed by 6 months off drug. Notes on the study in general: Higher clonality was seen in lesional scalp than in normal scalp, especially in alopecia totalis/universalis.

Of note for this clone: Antigen unknown.

Individuals with alopecia areata gave both lesional scalp punch biopsies and peripheral blood for collection. The germline CDR1 and CDR2 sequences are SQVTM and ANQGSEA. The CDR3 is made up of 12 amino acids. V was cut by 5 bases and J by 0 bases, with 8 bases left in between. cDNA prepared by RNA extraction and subsequent reverse transcription served as the template for sequencing. Some clones are missing from TCRdb's copy, which holds only in-frame ones; the method was immunoSEQ multiplex PCR. Of some 170,000 clones listed, 59% are singletons. Sequencing used CD4+ T cells sorted from blood, obtained at week 0. The sequence was collected from a human donor with alopecia areata. The rearrangement uses TRBV29-1 and TRBJ2-7; no firm D call. The CDR3 loop is CSVRYGSYEQYF. The CDR3 bases are TGCAGCGTTCGGTACGGCTCCTACGAGCAGTACTTC.